The 2 T cell receptor beta chains reported below all come from one sample, sequenced in a study of Ad26.COV2.S vaccination and SARS-CoV-2 variants. Method: immunoSEQ multiplex PCR; TCRdb's copy keeps in-frame clones and lacks some. The sample lists approximately 280,000 clones, about 89% occurring once. Treatment indicated: 19 received Ad26.COV2.S at low or high dose, single or two shots; 5 received placebo; per-sample allocation not given. All samples were drawn on day 63, counting from the first vaccine or placebo injection. The sequences come from peripheral blood, collected in a trial of Ad26.COV2.S vaccine versus placebo. These receptors were collected from a person aged 18 to 65 who received the Ad26.COV2.S COVID-19 vaccine or a placebo.

This chain joins TRBV5-1 and TRBJ2-7, with a tentative D call TRBD1 (6 bases). V was trimmed by 7 bases and J by 1 base, leaving 15 bases between them. Per germline, CDR1 SGHRS and CDR2 YFSETQ. The CDR3 is made up of 14 amino acids. The CDR3 bases are TGCGCCAGCGCGGTCCGGGACACATCCTACGAGCAGTACTTC. It is translated as CASAVRDTSYEQYF.

The chain couples TRBV30 to TRBJ2-2; D is perhaps TRBD1 (6 bases). The germline CDR1 and CDR2 sequences are GTSNPN and SVGIG (reference sequence). V dropped 5 bases and J dropped 4 bases, with 11 bases sitting between them. CDR3 size: 13 residues. The CDR3 loop reads CAWATGSTGELFF. The CDR3 DNA follows: TGTGCCTGGGCAACAGGGAGCACCGGGGAGCTGTTTTTT. Filled out from reference TRBV30 and TRBJ2-2, the complete variable domain reads SQTIHQWPATLVQPVGSPLSLECTVEGTSNPNLYWYRQAAGRGLQLLFYSVGIGQISSEVPQNLSASRPQDRQFILSSKKLLLSDSGFYLCAWATGSTGELFFGEGSRLTVL.